This T cell receptor (beta chain) was sequenced for a study of blood T cells in healthy people across ages. The CDR3 runs 18 residues. The V gene end was trimmed by 4 bases and the J gene end by 5 bases; junction bases not matched to a gene: 13. Germline V gene data show CDR1 as SGHTA and CDR2 as FQGNSA. A second PCR of about 7 to 12 cycles used a sample-barcoded 5' primer and a J-beta primer mix. Each CDR3 protein gets one entry after TCRdb re-called the 5' RACE reads with MiXCR. The table lists under 1,000,000 distinct CDR3 sequences, about 45% of them singletons. In the case of this clonotype: What it binds is unknown.

Study results and caveats: Leaving the PBMCs unsorted stopped any conclusive comparison of naive versus antigen-experienced cells. The percentage of naive T cells correlated strongly with TCR beta diversity.

What was sequenced was blood. The rearrangement links TRBV7-2 to TRBJ2-7, with 14 bases that match TRBD2. The source is an elderly man in good health. This chain's CDR3 is CASSSTMTSGRDLNEQYF. Written as DNA, the CDR3 is TGTGCCAGCAGCTCGACAATGACTAGCGGGAGGGATTTGAACGAGCAGTACTTC.